What follows are 3 T cell receptor beta chains derived from one specimen sequenced in a study of control samples from healthy donors and cancer patients. TCRdb keeps only in-frame clones here, not all; method: immunoSEQ multiplex PCR. The table records around 100,000 clones, more than 90% of them present only once. Sequenced sample: blood. Receptor source: a human donor in good health. The donor label of this sample is uncertain.

The V call is TRBV6-1, the J call TRBJ2-1; no clear D. The germline V gene encodes CDR1 MNHNS and CDR2 SASEGT. Trimming removed 2 bases from V and 7 bases from J, with 18 bases in between. The CDR3 loop spans 16 amino acids. The CDR3 nucleotides read TGTGCCAGCAGTGAATCCTTAACTATGTCCAGAAATGAGCAGTTCTTC. It specifies CASSESLTMSRNEQFF.

The chain employs TRBV5-8 and TRBJ2-2; D gene ambiguous. Germline V gene sequence: CDR1 SGHTS, CDR2 YDEGEE. Trimming removed 2 bases from V and 6 bases from J, with 8 bases in between. The CDR3 is made up of 13 amino acids. The CDR3 bases are TGTGCCAGCAGCTTTGGGCTAGCCGGGGAGCTGTTTTTT. Amino acid sequence: CASSFGLAGELFF.

The gene calls are TRBV10-3 and TRBJ1-2, with D maybe TRBD1 (5 bases). CDR1 is ENHRY and CDR2 is SYGVKD in the germline V gene. The CDR3 has 13 amino acids. The ends were cut back, 10 bases at V and 7 bases at J, with 19 bases in the middle. The CDR3 protein is CATTPQVGAGYTF. CDR3 DNA sequence: TGTGCCACGACACCCCAGGTTGGGGCTGGCTACACCTTC.